This TCR beta chain derives from a study of CD8+ T cells in alopecia areata. Study-wide background: Treatment with tofacitinib (6 to 18 months) was followed by 6 months off drug. Study-wide findings and caveats: Amid tofacitinib therapy, many expanded lesional clones stayed present in scalp and blood.

Germline CDR1 LNHDA, CDR2 SQIVND (reference sequence). V was cut by 3 bases and J by 2 bases, with 10 bases left in between. The CDR3 consists of 14 residues. Once RNA had been extracted, it was reverse transcribed into cDNA to act as the sequencing template. Here immunoSEQ multiplex PCR was the method, and the copy in TCRdb shows in-frame clones only, minus some. Of around 200,000 clones detected, roughly 53% appear once; the ten largest clones hold 10% to 13%. The treatment denotes: oral pan-JAK inhibitor, 5-10 mg twice daily. Sorting of PBMCs yielded the CD4+ and CD8+ T cells. Details on this clone: Antigen specificity is unknown.

The chain recombines TRBV19 with TRBJ1-1; D call uncertain. The sequence derives from a human donor with alopecia areata. Material: CD8+ T cells sorted from blood, obtained at week 24, from a patient treated with tofacitinib. The CDR3 reads CASSMGEGNTEAFF. The CDR3 nucleotides read TGTGCCAGTAGTATGGGTGAAGGAAACACTGAAGCTTTCTTT.